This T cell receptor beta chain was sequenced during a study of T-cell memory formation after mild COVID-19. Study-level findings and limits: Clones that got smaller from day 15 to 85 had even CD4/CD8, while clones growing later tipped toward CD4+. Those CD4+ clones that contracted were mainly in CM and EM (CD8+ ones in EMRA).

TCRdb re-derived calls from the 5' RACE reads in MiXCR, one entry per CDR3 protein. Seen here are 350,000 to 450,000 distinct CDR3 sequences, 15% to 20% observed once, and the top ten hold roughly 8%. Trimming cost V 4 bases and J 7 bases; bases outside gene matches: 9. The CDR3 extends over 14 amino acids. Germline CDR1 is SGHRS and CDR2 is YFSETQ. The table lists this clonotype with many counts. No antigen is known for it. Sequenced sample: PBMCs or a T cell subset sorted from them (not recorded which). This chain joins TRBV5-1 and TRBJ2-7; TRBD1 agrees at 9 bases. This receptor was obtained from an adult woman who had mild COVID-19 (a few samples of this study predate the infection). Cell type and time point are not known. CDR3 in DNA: TGCGCCAGCAGCATCGGGACAGGGAATCGGGAGCAGTACTTC. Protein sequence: CASSIGTGNREQYF.